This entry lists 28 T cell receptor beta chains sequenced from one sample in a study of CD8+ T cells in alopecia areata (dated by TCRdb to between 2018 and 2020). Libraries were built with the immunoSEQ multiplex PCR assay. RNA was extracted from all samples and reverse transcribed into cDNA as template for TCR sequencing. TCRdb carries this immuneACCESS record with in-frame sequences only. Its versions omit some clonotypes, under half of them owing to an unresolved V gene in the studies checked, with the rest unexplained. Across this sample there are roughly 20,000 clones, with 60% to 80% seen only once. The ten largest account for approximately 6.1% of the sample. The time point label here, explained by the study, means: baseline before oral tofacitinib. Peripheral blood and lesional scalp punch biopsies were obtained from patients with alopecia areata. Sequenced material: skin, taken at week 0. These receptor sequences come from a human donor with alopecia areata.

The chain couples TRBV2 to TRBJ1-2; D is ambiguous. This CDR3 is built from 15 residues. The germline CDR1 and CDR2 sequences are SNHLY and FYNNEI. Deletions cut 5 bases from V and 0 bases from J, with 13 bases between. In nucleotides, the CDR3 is TGTGCCAGCAGTTCTGGAACTACCCCTAACTATGGCTACACCTTC. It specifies CASSSGTTPNYGYTF.

The CDR3 is CASTTPSTDTQYF. The CDR3 DNA follows: TGTGCCAGCACCACACCAAGCACAGATACGCAGTATTTT. The rearrangement links TRBV7-2 to TRBJ2-3; no firm D call. V lost 7 bases and J lost 0, with 8 bases in between. Germline values: CDR1 SGHTA, CDR2 FQGNSA. CDR3 length: 13 amino acids. The complete variable domain, with remaining parts taken from reference TRBV7-2 and TRBJ2-3, reads GAGVSQSPSNKVTEKGKDVELRCDPISGHTALYWYRQSLGQGLEFLIYFQGNSAPDKSGLPSDRFSAERTGGSVSTLTIQRTQQEDSAVYLCASTTPSTDTQYFGPGTRLTVL.

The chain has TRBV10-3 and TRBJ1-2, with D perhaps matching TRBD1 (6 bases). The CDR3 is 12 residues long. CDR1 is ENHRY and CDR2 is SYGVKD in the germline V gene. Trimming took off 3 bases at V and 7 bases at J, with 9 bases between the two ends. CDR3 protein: CAISDRRGGYTF. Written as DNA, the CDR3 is TGTGCCATCAGTGATCGCAGGGGTGGCTACACCTTC.

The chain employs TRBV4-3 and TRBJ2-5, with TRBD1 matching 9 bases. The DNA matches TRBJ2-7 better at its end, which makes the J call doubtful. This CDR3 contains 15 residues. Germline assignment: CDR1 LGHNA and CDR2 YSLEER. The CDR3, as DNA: TGCGCCAGCAGCCAAGATTCGACAGGGGGCTACGAGCAGTACTTC. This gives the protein CASSQDSTGGYEQYF.

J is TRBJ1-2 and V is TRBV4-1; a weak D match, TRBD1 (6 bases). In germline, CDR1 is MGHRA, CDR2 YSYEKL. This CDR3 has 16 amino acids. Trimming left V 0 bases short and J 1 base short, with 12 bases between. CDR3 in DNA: TGCGCCAGCAGCCAAGATCGGACAGCGATTAACTATGGCTACACCTTC. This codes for CASSQDRTAINYGYTF.

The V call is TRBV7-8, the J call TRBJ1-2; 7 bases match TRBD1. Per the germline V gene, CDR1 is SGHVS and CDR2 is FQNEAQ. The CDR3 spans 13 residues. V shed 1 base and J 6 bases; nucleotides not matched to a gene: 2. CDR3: CASSLDRGNGYTF. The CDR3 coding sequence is TGTGCCAGCAGCTTAGACAGGGGAAATGGCTACACCTTC.

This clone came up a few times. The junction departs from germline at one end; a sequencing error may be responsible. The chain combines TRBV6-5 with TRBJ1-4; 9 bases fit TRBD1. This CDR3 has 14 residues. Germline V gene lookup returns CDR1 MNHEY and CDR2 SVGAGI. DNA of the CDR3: TGTGCCATCAGTCGGACAGGGGAAAGGGAAAAACTGTTTTTT. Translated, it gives CAISRTGEREKLFF.

The CDR3 protein is CASNVGGGGETQYF. CDR3 nucleotides: TGTGCCAGCAACGTCGGGGGTGGTGGGGAGACCCAGTACTTC. The chain joins TRBV7-9 to TRBJ2-5; D is possibly TRBD2 (6 bases). Germline V gene lookup returns CDR1 SEHNR and CDR2 FQNEAQ (reference sequence). V shed 7 bases and J shed 5 bases, with 17 bases lying between them. CDR3 length: 14 amino acids.

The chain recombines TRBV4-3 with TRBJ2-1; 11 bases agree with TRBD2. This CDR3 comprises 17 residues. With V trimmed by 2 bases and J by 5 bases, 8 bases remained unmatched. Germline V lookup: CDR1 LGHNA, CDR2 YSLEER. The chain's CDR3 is CASSQSGTSGAHNEQFF. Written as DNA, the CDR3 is TGCGCCAGCAGCCAAAGTGGGACTAGCGGAGCCCACAATGAGCAGTTCTTC.

The CDR3, as DNA: TGCGCCAGCAGCTTGAGCCTAAGATATGAGACAGGGGGCGGCTACACCTTC. Its translation: CASSLSLRYETGGGYTF. The V gene is TRBV5-1, the J gene TRBJ1-2, with 10 bases matching TRBD1. Germline lookup yields CDR1 SGHRS and CDR2 YFSETQ. V shed 1 base and J 8 bases; nucleotides not matched to a gene: 14. The CDR3 is made up of 17 amino acids.

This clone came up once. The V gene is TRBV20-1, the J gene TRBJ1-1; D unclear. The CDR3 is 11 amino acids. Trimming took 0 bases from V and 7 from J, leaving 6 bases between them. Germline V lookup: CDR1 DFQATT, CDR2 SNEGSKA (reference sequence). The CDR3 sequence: CSAREVFEAFF. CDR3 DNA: TGCAGTGCTAGAGAGGTCTTTGAAGCTTTCTTT.

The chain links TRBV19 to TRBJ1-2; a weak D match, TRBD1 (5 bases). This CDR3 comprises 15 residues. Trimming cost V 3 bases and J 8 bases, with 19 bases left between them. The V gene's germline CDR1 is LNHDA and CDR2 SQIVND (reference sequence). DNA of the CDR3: TGTGCCAGTAGTATCGAACCTAGGGGATGGGACGGCTACACCTTC. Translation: CASSIEPRGWDGYTF.

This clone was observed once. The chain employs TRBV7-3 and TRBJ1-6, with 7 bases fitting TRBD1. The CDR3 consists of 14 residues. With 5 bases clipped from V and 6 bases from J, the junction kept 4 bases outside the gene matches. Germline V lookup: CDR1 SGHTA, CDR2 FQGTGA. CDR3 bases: TGTGCCAGCAGCACGACAGGGCGTAATTCACCCCTCCACTTT. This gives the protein CASSTTGRNSPLHF.

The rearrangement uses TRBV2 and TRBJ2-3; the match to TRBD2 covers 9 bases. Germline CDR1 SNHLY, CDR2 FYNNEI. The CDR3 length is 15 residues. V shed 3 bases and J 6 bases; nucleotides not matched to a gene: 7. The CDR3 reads CASSDVAGGLDTQYF. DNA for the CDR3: TGTGCCAGCAGTGATGTGGCGGGGGGGCTGGATACGCAGTATTTT.

The CDR3 region is CASSLKTYEQYF. The CDR3 bases are TGTGCCAGCAGCTTAAAAACCTACGAGCAGTACTTC. The genes are TRBV7-2 and TRBJ2-7; unclear D gene. CDR1 SGHTA and CDR2 FQGNSA come from the germline V gene. CDR3 length equals 12 residues. Trimming removed 2 bases from V and 2 bases from J, with 4 bases in between.

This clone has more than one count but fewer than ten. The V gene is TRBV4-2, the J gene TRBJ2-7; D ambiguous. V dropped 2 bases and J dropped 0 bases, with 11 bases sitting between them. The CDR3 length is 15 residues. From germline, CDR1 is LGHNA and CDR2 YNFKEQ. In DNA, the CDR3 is TGTGCCAGCAGCCAATACGTGGGGTACTCCTACGAGCAGTACTTC. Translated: CASSQYVGYSYEQYF.

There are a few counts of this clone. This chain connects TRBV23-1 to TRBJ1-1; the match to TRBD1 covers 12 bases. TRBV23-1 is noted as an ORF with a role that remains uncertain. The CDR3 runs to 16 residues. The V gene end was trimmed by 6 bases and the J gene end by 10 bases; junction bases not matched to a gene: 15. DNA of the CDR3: TGCGCCAGCAGGGGGGCGACCGGGACAGGGGGCGCGGGAGCTTTCTTT. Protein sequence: CASRGATGTGGAGAFF.

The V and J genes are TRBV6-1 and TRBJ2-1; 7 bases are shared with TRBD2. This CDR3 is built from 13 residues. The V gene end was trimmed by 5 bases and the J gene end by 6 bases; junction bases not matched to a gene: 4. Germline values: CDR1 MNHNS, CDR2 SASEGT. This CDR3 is CASSSAGSNEQFF. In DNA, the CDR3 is TGTGCCAGCAGTTCAGCGGGGAGCAATGAGCAGTTCTTC.

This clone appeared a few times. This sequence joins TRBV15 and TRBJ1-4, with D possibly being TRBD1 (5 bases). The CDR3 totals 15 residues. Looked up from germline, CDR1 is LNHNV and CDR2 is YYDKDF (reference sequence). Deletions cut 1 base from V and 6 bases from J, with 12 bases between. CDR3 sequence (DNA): TGTGCCACCAGCAGAGCGCGGGGCGACGATGAAAAACTGTTTTTT. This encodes CATSRARGDDEKLFF.

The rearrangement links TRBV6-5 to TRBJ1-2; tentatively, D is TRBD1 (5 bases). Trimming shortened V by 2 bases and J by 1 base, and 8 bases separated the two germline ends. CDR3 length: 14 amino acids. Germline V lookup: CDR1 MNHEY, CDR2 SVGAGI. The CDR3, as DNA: TGTGCCAGCAGTTACCAGGGTTTTAACTATGGCTACACCTTC. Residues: CASSYQGFNYGYTF.

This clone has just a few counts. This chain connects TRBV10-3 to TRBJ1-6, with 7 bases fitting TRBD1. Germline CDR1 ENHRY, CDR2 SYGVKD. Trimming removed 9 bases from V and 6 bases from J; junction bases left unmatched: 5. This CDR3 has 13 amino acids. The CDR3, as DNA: TGTGCCATGGGACAGTCTACTAATTCACCCCTCCACTTT. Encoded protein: CAMGQSTNSPLHF.

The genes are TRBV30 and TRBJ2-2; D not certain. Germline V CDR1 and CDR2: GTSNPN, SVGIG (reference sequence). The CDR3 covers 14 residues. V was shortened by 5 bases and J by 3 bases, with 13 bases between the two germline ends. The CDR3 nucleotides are TGTGCCTGGGACCCAACAGCTTACACCGGGGAGCTGTTTTTT. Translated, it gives CAWDPTAYTGELFF.

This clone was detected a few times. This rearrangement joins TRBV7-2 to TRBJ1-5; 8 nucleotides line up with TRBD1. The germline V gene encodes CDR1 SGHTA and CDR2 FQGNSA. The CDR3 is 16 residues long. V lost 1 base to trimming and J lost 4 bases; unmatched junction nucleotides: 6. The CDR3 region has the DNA TGTGCCAGCAGCTTAGGAACAGGGGGGGGGAATCAGCCCCAGCATTTT. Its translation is CASSLGTGGGNQPQHF. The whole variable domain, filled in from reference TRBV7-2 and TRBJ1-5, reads GAGVSQSPSNKVTEKGKDVELRCDPISGHTALYWYRQSLGQGLEFLIYFQGNSAPDKSGLPSDRFSAERTGGSVSTLTIQRTQQEDSAVYLCASSLGTGGGNQPQHFGDGTRLSIL.

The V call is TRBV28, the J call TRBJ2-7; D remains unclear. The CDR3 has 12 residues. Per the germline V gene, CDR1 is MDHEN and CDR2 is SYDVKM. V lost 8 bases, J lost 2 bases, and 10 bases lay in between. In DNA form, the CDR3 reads TGTGCCAGCCTTTCACGAACCTACGAGCAGTACTTC. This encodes CASLSRTYEQYF.

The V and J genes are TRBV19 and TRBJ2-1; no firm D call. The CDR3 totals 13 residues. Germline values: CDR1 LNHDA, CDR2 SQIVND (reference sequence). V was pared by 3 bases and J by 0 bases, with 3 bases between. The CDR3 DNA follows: TGTGCCAGTAGTATGGGCTCCTACAATGAGCAGTTCTTC. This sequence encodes CASSMGSYNEQFF.

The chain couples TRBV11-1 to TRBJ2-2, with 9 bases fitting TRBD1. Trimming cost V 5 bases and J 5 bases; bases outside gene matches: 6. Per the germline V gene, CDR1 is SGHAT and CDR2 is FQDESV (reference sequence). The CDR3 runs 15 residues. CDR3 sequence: CASSLQGAGTGELFF. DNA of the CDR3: TGTGCCAGCAGCCTACAGGGGGCAGGAACCGGGGAGCTGTTTTTT.

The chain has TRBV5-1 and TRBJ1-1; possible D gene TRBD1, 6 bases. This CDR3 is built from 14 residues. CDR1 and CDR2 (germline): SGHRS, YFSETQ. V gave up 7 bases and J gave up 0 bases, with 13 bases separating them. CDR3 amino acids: CASSPGGLNTEAFF. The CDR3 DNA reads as TGCGCCAGCTCCCCTGGGGGGCTGAACACTGAAGCTTTCTTT.

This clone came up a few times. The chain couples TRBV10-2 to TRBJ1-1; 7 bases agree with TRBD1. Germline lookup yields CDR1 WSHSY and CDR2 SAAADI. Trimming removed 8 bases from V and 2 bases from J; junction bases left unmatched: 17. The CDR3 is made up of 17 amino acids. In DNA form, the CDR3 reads TGCGCCAGCTCCAGAGCCCGGACAGGTATACAAAACACTGAAGCTTTCTTT. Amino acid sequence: CASSRARTGIQNTEAFF.